This TCR beta chain was retrieved from a study of shared clonotypes between healthy human individuals. Findings and limits, study-wide: Since donors were few, the genetic and exposure-history diversity represented was limited.

In replicate PCRs of sorted subsets, approximately 210 ng DNA, 29,000 or so T cell genomes, was used. TCRdb's copy holds only in-frame clones and misses some; the assay was immunoSEQ multiplex PCR. The profile shows about 1.1 million clones, roughly 80% of them singletons. Study donors comprised healthy, HIV-negative adults devoid of recent acute infection or vaccination. Division of CD4+ cells produced a CD45RA+ naive subset and a CD45RA-negative memory subset. Germline CDR1 reads ENHRY; CDR2 reads SYGVKD. The CDR3 extends over 13 amino acids. Germline trimming cut 5 bases from V and 0 bases from J; bases unmatched to any gene: 1. Comment on this clone: Its antigen is currently unknown.

The sequencing sample was made of memory CD4+ T cells from PBMCs. Subset denoted: CD45RA-negative fraction. This sequence originates from a young man in good health. Some clones in this sample may be carry-over from other donors' samples. The chain couples TRBV10-3 to TRBJ2-7, with 7 bases aligning to TRBD2. The CDR3, as DNA: TGTGCCATCAGTCGGACTAGCTCCTACGAGCAGTACTTC. Protein product: CAISRTSSYEQYF.